This T cell receptor beta chain appears in the sequencing data of a study of cytotoxic CD8 clonotypes in ibrutinib-treated CLL. V lost 7 bases and J lost 5; bases outside the gene matches: 5. The CDR3 length is 14 residues. Per germline, CDR1 SEHNR and CDR2 FQNEAQ (reference sequence). Some clones are missing from TCRdb's copy, which holds only in-frame ones; the method was immunoSEQ multiplex PCR. The sample includes tens of thousands of clones, 45% to 70% seen only once; the top ten take roughly 22%. This clone was seen a few times. The genes are TRBV7-9 and TRBJ1-4; 9 bases are shared with TRBD1. The receptor was isolated from a human donor with chronic lymphocytic leukemia. The sample consisted of PBMCs, taken after 24 months of ibrutinib treatment. CDR3 DNA: TGTGCCAGCAACGACGGACAGGGGAATGAAAAACTGTTTTTT. Its translation is CASNDGQGNEKLFF.